This TCR beta chain was sequenced for a study of blood T cell repertoires in COVID-19. Study-wide context: The study drew acute and convalescent COVID-19 samples from the United States, Italy and Spain. Sources were T cells, B-cell-depleted T cells, or PBMCs; the material itself was cDNA or gDNA.

Only in-frame clones appear in the TCRdb table, and some are missing; sequencing was by immunoSEQ multiplex PCR. The sample yields roughly 230,000 clones, about 80% seen once. The V segment lost 6 bases and the J segment 4 bases; nucleotides outside the gene matches: 6. The CDR3 is made up of 15 amino acids. Germline V gene data show CDR1 as KGHDR and CDR2 as SFDVKD. The chain links TRBV24-1 to TRBJ2-2; 8 bases agree with TRBD1. The source is a man aged 50 to 59 with active or convalescent COVID-19. The sample comprised peripheral blood. CDR3 in DNA: TGTGCCACCAGTAATCGAGGACAGGGCACCGGGGAGCTGTTTTTT. Translated: CATSNRGQGTGELFF.